Reported below is one T cell receptor (beta chain). The antigen is unknown. Study-level findings and limits: Tumor Treg TCRs overlapped most with tumor naive CD4+ cells.

MiXCR, run by TCRdb on the 5' RACE reads, gives a single entry per CDR3 protein. The data show just under 65,000 distinct CDR3 sequences, about 20% seen once. The CDR3 has 15 residues. Trimming at V came to 3 bases and at J to 6 bases, leaving 8 bases not matched to a gene. The V gene's germline CDR1 is SGHTA and CDR2 FQGTGA. Sequencing was performed on memory CD4+ T cells sorted from a lymph node. Subset specified: memory CD4+ T cells, CD4+CD45RO+CD25-. This receptor was taken from a female donor with breast cancer. The chain employs TRBV7-3 and TRBJ2-1; TRBD2 matches 7 bases. CDR3 nucleotide sequence: TGTGCCAGCAGCTTTTGGAGCGGGAAAGGCAATGAGCAGTTCTTC. This gives the protein CASSFWSGKGNEQFF.